This TCR beta chain was identified in a study of regulatory T cells in long-lasting Graves disease. General study points: Relative to newly diagnosed Graves' patients, persistent ones had lower TCR diversity.

Documented time point: persistent/refractory GD, antithyroid drugs over 5 years with positive TRAb. RNA extracted from PBMCs served as the sequencing template. The CDR3 has 12 amino acids. The J segment lost 4 bases and the V segment lost 3 bases, leaving 2 bases of the junction unmatched. CDR1 SQVTM and CDR2 ANQGSEA come from the germline V gene. The TCR beta library used iRepertoire HTBI primers with Arm-PCR amplification of CDR3. Methods used by the authors: The study identified around 62 TRBV and about 13 TRBJ segments across samples. TCRdb itself ran the multiplex PCR reads through MiXCR, one entry per CDR3 protein. What appears here as the V and J calls and clone size reflects TCRdb's work, not the paper's. The sample yields about 470,000 distinct CDR3 sequences, approximately 21% seen once. As to this clonotype: Its antigen is currently unknown.

This receptor was obtained from a female donor with Graves disease. The genes are TRBV29-1 and TRBJ1-2; 7 bases align to TRBD1. Sequenced here: peripheral blood mononuclear cells (PBMCs), sampled when the disease was refractory, from a patient treated with antithyroid drugs. CDR3 loop: CSVERGRYGYTF. The CDR3 bases are TGCAGCGTTGAGAGGGGGCGCTATGGCTACACCTTC.